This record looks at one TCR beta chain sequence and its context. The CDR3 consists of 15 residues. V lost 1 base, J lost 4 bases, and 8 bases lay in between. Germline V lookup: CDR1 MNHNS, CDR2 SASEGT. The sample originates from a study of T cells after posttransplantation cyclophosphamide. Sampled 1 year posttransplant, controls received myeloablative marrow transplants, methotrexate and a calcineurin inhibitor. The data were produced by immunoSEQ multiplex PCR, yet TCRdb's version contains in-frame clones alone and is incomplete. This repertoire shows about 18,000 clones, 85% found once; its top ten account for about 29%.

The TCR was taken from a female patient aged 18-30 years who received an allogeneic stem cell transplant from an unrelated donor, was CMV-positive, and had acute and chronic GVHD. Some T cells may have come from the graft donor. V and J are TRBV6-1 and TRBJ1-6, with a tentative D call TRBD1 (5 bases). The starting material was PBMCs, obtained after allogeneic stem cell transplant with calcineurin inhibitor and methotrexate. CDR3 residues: CASSEGQGYNSPLHF. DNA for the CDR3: TGTGCCAGCAGTGAAGGGCAGGGTTATAATTCACCCCTCCACTTT.